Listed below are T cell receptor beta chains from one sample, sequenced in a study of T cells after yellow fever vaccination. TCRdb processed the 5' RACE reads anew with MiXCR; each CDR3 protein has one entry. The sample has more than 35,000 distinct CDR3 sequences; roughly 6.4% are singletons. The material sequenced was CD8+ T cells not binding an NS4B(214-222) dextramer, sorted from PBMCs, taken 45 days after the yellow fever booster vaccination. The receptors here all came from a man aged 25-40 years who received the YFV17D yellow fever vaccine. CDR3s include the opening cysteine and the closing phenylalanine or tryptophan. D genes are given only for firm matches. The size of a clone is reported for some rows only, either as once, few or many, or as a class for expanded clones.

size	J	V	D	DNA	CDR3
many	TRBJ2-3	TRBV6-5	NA	TGTGCCAGCAGTTTCCAGGGGACAGATACGCAGTATTTT	CASSFQGTDTQYF
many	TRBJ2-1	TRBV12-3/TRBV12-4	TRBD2	TGTGCCAGCAGTTCGGGGACTAGCGTACAGAGCTCCTACAATGAGCAGTTCTTC	CASSSGTSVQSSYNEQFF
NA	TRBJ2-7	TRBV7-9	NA	TGTGCCAGCAGCTTAGGGAACAGGGTCAACGAGCAGTACTTC	CASSLGNRVNEQYF
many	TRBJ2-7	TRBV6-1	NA	TGTGCCAGCAGTGAAGGAGGTATGCCCTACGAGCAGTACTTC	CASSEGGMPYEQYF
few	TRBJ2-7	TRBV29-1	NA	TGCAGCGTTTTGCGTTATGATTACGAGCAGTACTTC	CSVLRYDYEQYF
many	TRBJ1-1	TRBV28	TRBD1	TGTGCCAGCAGTTCGGACAGGTACACTGAAGCTTTCTTT	CASSSDRYTEAFF
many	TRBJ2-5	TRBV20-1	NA	TGCAGTGCTGAAGGGGCGGAGGAGACCCAGTACTTC	CSAEGAEETQYF
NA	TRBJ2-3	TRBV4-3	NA	TGCGCCAGCAGCCAAGATGGGACGGGGTGGCCCACAGATACGCAGTATTTT	CASSQDGTGWPTDTQYF
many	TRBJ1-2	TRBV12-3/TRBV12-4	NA	TGTGCCAGCAGTTTAGGGGGAGAAGGCTATGGCTACACCTTC	CASSLGGEGYGYTF
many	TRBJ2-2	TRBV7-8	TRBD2	TGTGCCAGCAGCTTCCCGGGACTAGCCGGCACCGGGGAGCTGTTTTTT	CASSFPGLAGTGELFF